A single sample gave rise to the 6 T cell receptor beta chains below, sequenced in a study of CD8 T cells in Susac syndrome. With random hexamers, reverse transcription was performed on about 0.5 to 1 ug of RNA. TCRdb re-derived calls from the immunoSEQ multiplex PCR reads in MiXCR, one entry per CDR3 protein. The sample has about 150,000 distinct CDR3 sequences; around 92% are singletons. What was sequenced was CD4+ T cells from PBMCs. Every receptor here comes from a human donor in good health.

The CDR3 here is CASSYRGFNQPQHF. CDR3 nucleotide sequence: TGTGCCAGCAGTTACCGAGGGTTCAATCAGCCCCAGCATTTT. This chain joins TRBV6-2 or TRBV6-3 and TRBJ1-5, with D hard to call. The CDR3 length is 14 residues. V lost 2 bases and J lost 3, with 8 bases in between. Germline lookup yields CDR1 MNHEY and CDR2 SVGEGT.

The rearrangement joins TRBV7-9 to TRBJ1-5; a possible D gene is TRBD1 (6 bases). This CDR3 is built from 14 residues. Trimming took 0 bases from V and 6 from J, leaving 9 bases between them. CDR1 SEHNR and CDR2 FQNEAQ come from the germline V gene (reference sequence). The DNA of the CDR3 is TGTGCCAGCAGCTTAGCAGGGGGGAGTCAGCCCCAGCATTTT. Amino acids: CASSLAGGSQPQHF. Using reference TRBV7-9 and TRBJ1-5 for the parts outside the CDR3, the full variable domain is DTGVSQNPRHKITKRGQNVTFRCDPISEHNRLYWYRQTLGQGPEFLTYFQNEAQLEKSRLLSDRFSAERPKGSFSTLEIQRTEQGDSAMYLCASSLAGGSQPQHFGDGTRLSIL.

This clonotype appeared a single time. One end of the junction fails to match germline, which may point to a read error. V usage is TRBV7-2 and J usage is TRBJ2-3, with D perhaps matching TRBD2 (6 bases). The CDR3 length is 13 residues. The germline V gene encodes CDR1 SGHTA and CDR2 FQGNSA. CDR3 sequence (DNA): TGTGCCAGCAGATTAGGGACTACAGATACGCAGTATTTT. Protein product: CASRLGTTDTQYF.

This clonotype was observed a single time. This chain joins TRBV20-1 and TRBJ2-7; 7 bases agree with TRBD1. CDR3 length equals 18 residues. Germline assignment: CDR1 DFQATT and CDR2 SNEGSKA (reference sequence). J was trimmed by 0 bases and V by 1 base; bases with no gene match: 15. CDR3 in DNA: TGCAGTGCTAGAGGGGCCCCCAGGTTGGGACAGTTCTCCTACGAGCAGTACTTC. Its protein is CSARGAPRLGQFSYEQYF.

The chain employs TRBV6-6 and TRBJ2-7, with TRBD1 matching over 9 bases. The ends lost 5 bases at V and 6 bases at J; junction bases unmatched: 5. In germline, CDR1 is MNHNY, CDR2 SVGAGI (reference sequence). The CDR3 extends over 13 amino acids. The CDR3 coding sequence is TGTGCCAGCAGTCCCGGGACAGGGACCGAGCAGTACTTC. Its protein is CASSPGTGTEQYF.

On this clonotype itself: The junction departs from the called germline gene at one end, perhaps through a read error. This chain uses TRBV7-9 with TRBJ2-2, with D perhaps matching TRBD2 (5 bases). Germline V gene sequence: CDR1 SEHNR, CDR2 FQNEAQ (reference sequence). The CDR3 length is 15 residues. The DNA of the CDR3 is TGTGCCAGCAGCTTAGGATCGGGGAACGCCGGGGAGCTGTTTTTT. It encodes CASSLGSGNAGELFF.